This TCR beta chain was observed in a study of shared clonotypes between healthy human individuals. Overall study context: CD4 naive cells filled three plates per donor, CD4 memory three, CD8 naive two and CD8 memory one.

Authors' methods: ImmunoSEQ junction-only sequences lacked quality scores, so their filtering differed. Profiling relied on immunoSEQ multiplex PCR, and the TCRdb table lists in-frame clones only, not all of them. From that table come the V and J calls and clone size; the DNA was used to work out D and trimming. This table has hundreds of thousands of clones, about three quarters appearing once. Trimming shortened V by 4 bases and J by 6 bases, and 17 bases separated the two germline ends. Germline CDR1 and CDR2: SGHRS and YFSETQ. This CDR3 region has 14 residues. Healthy HIV-negative adults with no recent acute infections or vaccinations were recruited as donors. Remarks on this clone: Antigen specificity is unknown.

Overall study findings and caveats: Several donors showed sharing of around 5.3% of naive CD4 clonotypes.

The sample was memory CD4+ T cells sorted from blood. Subset meaning: CD45RA-negative fraction. The clonotype originates from a woman aged 30 to 39 in good health. The chain joins TRBV5-1 to TRBJ2-7; D might be TRBD1 or TRBD2, each matching 5 bases. The DNA for the CDR3 is TGCGCCAGCAGCCCGGGGCTAGGTGGGAGCGAGCAGTACTTC. Its protein product is CASSPGLGGSEQYF.